Listed below are T cell receptor beta chains from one sample, sequenced in a study of blood T cells in healthy people across ages. TCRdb reanalysed the 5' RACE reads using MiXCR and keeps one entry per CDR3 protein. The sample shows over 1,500,000 distinct CDR3 sequences, around 48% of them seen only once. The sequenced sample consisted of blood. The receptor set was obtained from a woman aged 40 to 55 in good health. CDR3s include the opening cysteine and the closing phenylalanine or tryptophan. D genes are given only for firm matches. Expanded clones get a size class; other rows say once, few or many, or leave the size out.

D gene: NA
V gene: TRBV12-3/TRBV12-4
clone size: NA
J gene: TRBJ1-5
CDR3 protein: CASSSFRGVVGNQPQHF

D gene: NA
V gene: TRBV29-1
clone size: NA
J gene: TRBJ2-7
CDR3 protein: CSVDRESSYEQYF

D gene: NA
V gene: TRBV20-1
clone size: NA
J gene: TRBJ2-1
CDR3 protein: CSATLISKRHNEQFF

D gene: TRBD2
V gene: TRBV28
clone size: few
J gene: TRBJ2-3
CDR3 protein: CASSFGGAIDTQYF

D gene: NA
V gene: TRBV10-3
clone size: few
J gene: TRBJ1-2
CDR3 protein: CAITSGPYGYTF

D gene: TRBD1
V gene: TRBV4-3
clone size: NA
J gene: TRBJ2-5
CDR3 protein: CASSQEGQGAGETQYF

D gene: TRBD2
V gene: TRBV12-3/TRBV12-4
clone size: NA
J gene: TRBJ2-3
CDR3 protein: CASSLKLAGGTADTQYF

D gene: NA
V gene: TRBV3-1
clone size: NA
J gene: TRBJ1-2
CDR3 protein: CASSQGGGGFGYTF

D gene: NA
V gene: TRBV6-4
clone size: NA
J gene: TRBJ1-5
CDR3 protein: CASSDRGGPNQPQHF

D gene: TRBD2
V gene: TRBV14
clone size: few
J gene: TRBJ2-3
CDR3 protein: CASSQGRTSGAFTDTQYF

D gene: NA
V gene: TRBV6-5
clone size: few
J gene: TRBJ2-3
CDR3 protein: CASRGRHGITQYF